This T cell receptor (beta chain) comes out of a study of T cell responses to AZD1222 COVID-19 vaccine. Germline V gene lookup returns CDR1 SGHDT and CDR2 YYEEEE. V gave up 4 bases and J gave up 8 bases, with 11 bases separating them. The CDR3 loop spans 12 amino acids. Of note for this clone: Antigen: not known.

Study-level points and caveats: The study found Spike-specific TCR breadth and depth rose after two AZD1222 doses. Seropositive status at baseline applied to only a handful of AZD1222 recipients. Dominant at 160-218 and 743-854, vaccine-associated CD4 TCRs also spanned spike.

Only in-frame clones appear in the TCRdb table, and some are missing; sequencing was by immunoSEQ multiplex PCR. This table holds about 86,000 clones, roughly 90% found once. The receptor was isolated from an adult in good health. The chain carries TRBV5-6 and TRBJ2-3; weak D call: TRBD2 (5 bases). Sample: peripheral blood, taken on day 0 of AZD1222 vaccination. DNA of the CDR3: TGTGCCAGCAGCCCGGGTGGAGGTACGCAGTATTTT. Translation: CASSPGGGTQYF.